These 15 T cell receptor beta chains came from one sample sequenced in a study of shared clonotypes between healthy human individuals. The repertoire was sequenced with immunoSEQ multiplex PCR; TCRdb's copy has only in-frame clones and lacks some. The table lists fewer than 2.5 million clones, over 85% of them singletons. Specimen: naive CD4+ T cells from PBMCs. Regarding subset: CD45RA+ positively selected. The origin of the receptors is a man aged 18 to 29 in good health. Some clones in this sample may be carry-over from other donors' samples.

The chain has TRBV11-3 and TRBJ2-1; 12 nucleotides line up with TRBD2. CDR1 and CDR2 (germline): SGHNT, YENEEA. The CDR3 is made up of 14 amino acids. V gave up 5 bases and J gave up 15 bases; unmatched junction bases: 11. CDR3: CASSPQLTSGRMFF. DNA of the CDR3: TGTGCCAGCAGCCCACAACTTACTAGCGGGAGGATGTTCTTC.

This clone was seen a handful of times. Other DNA sequences in the same sample also yield this CDR3. This chain joins TRBV2 and TRBJ2-3, with TRBD2 matching over 10 bases. The CDR3 sequence is 15 residues long. The germline V gene encodes CDR1 SNHLY and CDR2 FYNNEI. J lost 5 bases, V lost 1 base, and 3 bases had no gene match. The CDR3 here is CASSEGLAGVDTQYF. In DNA, the CDR3 is TGTGCCAGCAGTGAAGGGCTAGCGGGAGTAGATACGCAGTATTTT.

V and J are TRBV28 and TRBJ2-3; a weak D match, TRBD2 (7 bases). Deletions cut 6 bases from V and 1 base from J, with 11 bases between. The CDR3 covers 14 residues. Germline V gives CDR1 MDHEN, CDR2 SYDVKM. CDR3 nucleotide sequence: TGTGCCAGCAGGAAAGGGGGGGGCACAGATACGCAGTATTTT. Protein sequence: CASRKGGGTDTQYF. Supplemented by reference TRBV28 and TRBJ2-3, the full variable domain reads DVKVTQSSRYLVKRTGEKVFLECVQDMDHENMFWYRQDPGLGLRLIYFSYDVKMKEKGDIPEGYSVSREKKERFSLILESASTNQTSMYLCASRKGGGTDTQYFGPGTRLTVL.

The rearrangement joins TRBV4-1 to TRBJ2-2; D is possibly TRBD1 (6 bases). The CDR3 covers 16 residues. Per germline, CDR1 MGHRA and CDR2 YSYEKL. With 5 bases removed from V and 4 bases from J, the gap between germline ends came to 17 bases. CDR3 in amino acids: CASSSSRQGITGELFF. CDR3 in DNA: TGCGCCAGCAGCAGTTCCCGGCAGGGGATCACCGGGGAGCTGTTTTTT.

J is TRBJ2-3 and V is TRBV28, with a tentative D call TRBD1 (6 bases). In germline, CDR1 is MDHEN, CDR2 SYDVKM. This CDR3 is 16 amino acids long. V lost 3 bases, J lost 2 bases, and 15 bases lay in between. CDR3 bases: TGTGCCAGCAGTTTGGGGGCCCAGCCATTCACAGATACGCAGTATTTT. It encodes CASSLGAQPFTDTQYF.

The V call is TRBV6-1, the J call TRBJ2-1; the match to TRBD1 covers 10 bases. Losses at the gene ends were 2 bases for V and 4 bases for J; bases not matched to a gene: 5. The CDR3 contains 16 residues. CDR1 and CDR2 (germline): MNHNS, SASEGT. CDR3: CASSELWTGGYNEQFF. The CDR3 DNA reads as TGTGCCAGCAGTGAACTCTGGACAGGGGGTTACAATGAGCAGTTCTTC.

This clone has only one observation. Other DNA sequences in the same sample also yield this CDR3. The V call is TRBV19, the J call TRBJ1-1; a weak D match, TRBD1 (6 bases). Deletions cut 6 bases from V and 2 bases from J, with 10 bases between. Germline values: CDR1 LNHDA, CDR2 SQIVND (reference sequence). CDR3 length: 13 residues. The CDR3, as DNA: TGTGCCAGTAGCCCCAGGGGAAACACTGAAGCTTTCTTT. Protein product: CASSPRGNTEAFF. The whole variable domain, filled in from reference TRBV19 and TRBJ1-1, reads DGGITQSPKYLFRKEGQNVTLSCEQNLNHDAMYWYRQDPGQGLRLIYYSQIVNDFQKGDIAEGYSVSREKKESFPLTVTSAQKNPTAFYLCASSPRGNTEAFFGQGTRLTVV.

The V call is TRBV20-1, the J call TRBJ2-1; 7 bases line up with TRBD1. Germline trimming cut 7 bases from V and 7 bases from J; bases unmatched to any gene: 4. The CDR3 has 11 amino acids. CDR1 DFQATT and CDR2 SNEGSKA come from the germline V gene (reference sequence). CDR3 sequence reads: CSVAQGNEQFF. The CDR3 nucleotides read TGCAGTGTCGCACAGGGGAATGAGCAGTTCTTC.

The rearrangement uses TRBV10-1 and TRBJ2-7, with D tentatively TRBD1 or TRBD2 (5 bases each). The germline gives CDR1 WNHNN, CDR2 SYGVQD (reference sequence). The V and J ends lost 9 bases and 7 bases respectively, with 25 bases between them. The CDR3 has 15 amino acids. CDR3 in amino acids: CARTVDGTKFWEQYF. CDR3 coding DNA: TGCGCCAGGACTGTGGATGGGACGAAGTTTTGGGAGCAGTACTTC.

The rearrangement uses TRBV10-1 and TRBJ2-7, with 7 positions matching TRBD2. The CDR3 has 13 amino acids. V lost 7 bases and J lost 4; bases outside the gene matches: 7. From germline, CDR1 is WNHNN and CDR2 SYGVQD (reference sequence). Here the CDR3 reads CASTLGLGYEQYF. CDR3 in DNA: TGCGCCAGCACCCTAGGACTAGGGTACGAGCAGTACTTC.

The rearrangement joins TRBV10-3 to TRBJ2-1, with TRBD1 as a possible D gene (5 bases). The CDR3 totals 14 residues. Germline V gives CDR1 ENHRY, CDR2 SYGVKD. With 2 bases removed from V and 5 bases from J, the gap between germline ends came to 10 bases. DNA of the CDR3: TGTGCCATCAGTGAGAGACAGACCGACAATGAGCAGTTCTTC. Translation: CAISERQTDNEQFF.

This rearrangement joins TRBV28 to TRBJ2-7; possibly TRBD1 for D (6 bases). The germline V gene has CDR1 MDHEN and CDR2 SYDVKM. Trimming removed 7 bases at V and 9 bases at J, with 16 bases between. CDR3 length: 12 residues. The CDR3 spells CASTKTGSGQYF. The CDR3 coding sequence is TGTGCCAGCACCAAGACAGGTTCCGGGCAGTACTTC.

V usage is TRBV7-2 and J usage is TRBJ2-1; 10 bases match TRBD2. The CDR3 totals 14 residues. Germline lookup yields CDR1 SGHTA and CDR2 FQGNSA. V dropped 5 bases and J dropped 6; count of bases not matched to a gene: 4. The CDR3: CASSLSGRSNEQFF. The CDR3 nucleotides read TGTGCCAGCAGCCTTAGCGGGAGGTCCAATGAGCAGTTCTTC.

This rearrangement joins TRBV7-2 to TRBJ2-5, with unresolved D. The CDR3 has 16 amino acids. Per germline, CDR1 SGHTA and CDR2 FQGNSA. V lost 6 bases and J 2 bases, leaving 19 bases between the germline ends. Written as DNA, the CDR3 is TGTGCCAGCAGATCCCAGTGGGCCTACGGGCAAGAGACCCAGTACTTC. It yields the protein CASRSQWAYGQETQYF.

V gene TRBV28 combines with J gene TRBJ1-2; the D is unclear. Trimming took 4 bases from V and 8 from J, leaving 17 bases between them. CDR1 and CDR2 (germline): MDHEN, SYDVKM. The CDR3 runs to 14 residues. The CDR3 loop reads CASSSTRGGRGYTF. The CDR3 DNA is TGTGCCAGCAGTTCCACACGGGGTGGAAGGGGCTACACCTTC.